This TCR beta chain stems from a study of cytomegalovirus exposure and HLA in healthy donors. Study conclusions and caveats: Later analysis suggested links between common viral pathogens and several top significant clusters. Later on, an analysis showed TCR association rates differing by HLA locus, with DRB1 the most and HLA-C the fewest.

Comments on this clone: Its antigen is undetermined.

Germline CDR1 SGDLS, CDR2 YYNGEE. V was clipped by 0 bases and J by 0 bases, with 10 bases between them. The length of the CDR3 is 16 residues. The PCR was carried out with 60 Vbeta primers and 13 Jbeta primers. The table came from immunoSEQ multiplex PCR; TCRdb's copy has only in-frame clones and leaves some out. The repertoire has approximately 160,000 clones, around 80% of them found once; the top ten carry about 4.9%. The sample was PBMCs. The sequence came from a male donor in good health and CMV-seronegative. The chain couples TRBV9 to TRBJ2-1, with a tentative D call TRBD2 (7 bases). CDR3 nucleotide sequence: TGTGCCAGCAGCGTAGATCGGGGGGCCTCCTACAATGAGCAGTTCTTC. Residues: CASSVDRGASYNEQFF.